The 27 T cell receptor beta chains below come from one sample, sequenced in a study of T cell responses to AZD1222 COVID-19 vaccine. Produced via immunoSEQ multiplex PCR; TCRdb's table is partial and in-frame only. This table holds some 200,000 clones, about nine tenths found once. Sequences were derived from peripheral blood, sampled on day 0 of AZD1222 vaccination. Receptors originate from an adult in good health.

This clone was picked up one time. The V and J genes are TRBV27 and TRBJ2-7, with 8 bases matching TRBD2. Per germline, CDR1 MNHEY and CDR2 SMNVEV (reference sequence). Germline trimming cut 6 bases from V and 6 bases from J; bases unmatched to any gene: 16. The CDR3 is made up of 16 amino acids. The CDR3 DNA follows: TGTGCCAGCAGCAAAAGGGTCAGCGGGAGAACCTCCGAGCAGTACTTC. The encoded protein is CASSKRVSGRTSEQYF.

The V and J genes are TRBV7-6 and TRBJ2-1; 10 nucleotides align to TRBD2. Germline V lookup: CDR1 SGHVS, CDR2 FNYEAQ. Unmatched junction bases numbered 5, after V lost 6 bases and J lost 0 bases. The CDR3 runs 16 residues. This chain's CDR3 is CASRSPSGSSYNEQFF. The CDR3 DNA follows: TGTGCCAGCAGATCCCCTAGCGGGAGCTCCTACAATGAGCAGTTCTTC.

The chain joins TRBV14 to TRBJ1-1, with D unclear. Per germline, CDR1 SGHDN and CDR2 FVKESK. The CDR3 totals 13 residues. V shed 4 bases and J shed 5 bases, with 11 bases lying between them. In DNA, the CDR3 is TGTGCCAGCAGCCGGAACCCCGGGACTGAAGCTTTCTTT. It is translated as CASSRNPGTEAFF.

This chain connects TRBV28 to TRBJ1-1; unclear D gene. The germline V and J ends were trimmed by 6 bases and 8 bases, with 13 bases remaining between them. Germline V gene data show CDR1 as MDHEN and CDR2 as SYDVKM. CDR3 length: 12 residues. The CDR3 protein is CASRGTSLEAFF. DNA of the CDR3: TGTGCCAGCAGGGGCACCTCCCTCGAAGCTTTCTTT.

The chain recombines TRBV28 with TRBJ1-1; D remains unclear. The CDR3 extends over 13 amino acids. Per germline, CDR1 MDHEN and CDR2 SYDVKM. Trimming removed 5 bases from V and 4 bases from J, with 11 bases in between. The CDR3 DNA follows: TGTGCCAGCAGTCTCCGTCTCCCCACTGAAGCTTTCTTT. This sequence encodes CASSLRLPTEAFF. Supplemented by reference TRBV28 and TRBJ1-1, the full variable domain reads DVKVTQSSRYLVKRTGEKVFLECVQDMDHENMFWYRQDPGLGLRLIYFSYDVKMKEKGDIPEGYSVSREKKERFSLILESASTNQTSMYLCASSLRLPTEAFFGQGTRLTVV.

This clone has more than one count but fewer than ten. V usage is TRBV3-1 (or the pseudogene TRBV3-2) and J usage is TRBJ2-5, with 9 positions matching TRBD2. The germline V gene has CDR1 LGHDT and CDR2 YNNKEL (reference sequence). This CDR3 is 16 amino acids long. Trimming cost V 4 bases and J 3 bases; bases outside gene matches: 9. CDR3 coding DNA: TGTGCCAGCAGCCTGGTGAGCGGGGGGCGGGAAGAGACCCAGTACTTC. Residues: CASSLVSGGREETQYF.

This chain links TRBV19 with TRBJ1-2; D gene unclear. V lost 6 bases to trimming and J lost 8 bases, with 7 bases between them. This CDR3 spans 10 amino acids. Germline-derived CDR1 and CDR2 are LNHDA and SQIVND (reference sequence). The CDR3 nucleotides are TGTGCCAGTAGGGCCATCGGCTACACCTTC. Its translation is CASRAIGYTF.

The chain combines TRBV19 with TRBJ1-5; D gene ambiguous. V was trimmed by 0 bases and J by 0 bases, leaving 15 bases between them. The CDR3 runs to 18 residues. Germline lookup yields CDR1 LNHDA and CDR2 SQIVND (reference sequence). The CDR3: CASSIESGQIFSNQPQHF. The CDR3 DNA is TGTGCCAGTAGTATAGAATCTGGGCAGATCTTTAGCAATCAGCCCCAGCATTTT.

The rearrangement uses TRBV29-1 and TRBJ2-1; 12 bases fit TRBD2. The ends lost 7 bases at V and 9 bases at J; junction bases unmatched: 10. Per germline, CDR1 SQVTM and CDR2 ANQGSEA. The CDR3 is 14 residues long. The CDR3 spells CSGGLAGIGGEQFF. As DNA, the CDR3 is TGCAGCGGGGGACTAGCGGGCATAGGAGGTGAGCAGTTCTTC.

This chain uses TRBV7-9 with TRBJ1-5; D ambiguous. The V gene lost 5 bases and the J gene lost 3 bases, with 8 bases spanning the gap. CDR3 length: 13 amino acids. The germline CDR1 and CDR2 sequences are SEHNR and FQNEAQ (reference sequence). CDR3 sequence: CASSRGNNQPQHF. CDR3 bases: TGTGCCAGCAGCCGAGGGAACAATCAGCCCCAGCATTTT.

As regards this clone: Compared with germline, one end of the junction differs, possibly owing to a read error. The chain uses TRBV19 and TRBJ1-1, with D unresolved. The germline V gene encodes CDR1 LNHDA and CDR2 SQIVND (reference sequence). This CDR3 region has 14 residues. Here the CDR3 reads CASSIPGRNSEAFF. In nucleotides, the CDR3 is TGTGCCAGTAGTATACCGGGGAGAAACAGTGAAGCTTTCTTT.

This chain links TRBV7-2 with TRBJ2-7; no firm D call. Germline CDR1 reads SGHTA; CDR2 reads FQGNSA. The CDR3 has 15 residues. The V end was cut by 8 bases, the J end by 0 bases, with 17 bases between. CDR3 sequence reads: CASQYQGIISYEQYF. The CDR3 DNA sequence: TGTGCCAGCCAGTACCAAGGAATTATCTCCTACGAGCAGTACTTC.

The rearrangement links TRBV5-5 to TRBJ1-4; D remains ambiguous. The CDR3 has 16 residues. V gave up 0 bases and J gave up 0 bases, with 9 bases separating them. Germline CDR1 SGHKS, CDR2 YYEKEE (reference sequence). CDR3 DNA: TGTGCCAGCAGCTTGGCGTACAGCGCAACTAATGAAAAACTGTTTTTT. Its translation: CASSLAYSATNEKLFF.

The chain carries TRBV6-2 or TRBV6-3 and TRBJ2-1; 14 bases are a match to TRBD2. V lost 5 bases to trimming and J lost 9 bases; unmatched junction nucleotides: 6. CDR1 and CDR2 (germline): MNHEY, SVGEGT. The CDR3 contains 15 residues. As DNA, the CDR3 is TGTGCCAGCAGTAGCGGACTAGCGGGGGGTGGTGAGCAGTTCTTC. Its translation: CASSSGLAGGGEQFF.

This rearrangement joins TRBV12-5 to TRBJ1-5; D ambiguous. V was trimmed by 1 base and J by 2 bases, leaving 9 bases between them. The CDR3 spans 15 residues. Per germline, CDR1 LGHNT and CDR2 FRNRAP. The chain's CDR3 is CASGLGGFGNQPQHF. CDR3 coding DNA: TGTGCTAGTGGTTTGGGGGGATTTGGCAATCAGCCCCAGCATTTT.

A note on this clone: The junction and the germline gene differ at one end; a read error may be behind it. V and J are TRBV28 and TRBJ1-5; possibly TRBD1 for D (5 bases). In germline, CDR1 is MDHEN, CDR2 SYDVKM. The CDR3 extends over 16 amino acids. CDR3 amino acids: CGSVGGALYSNQPQHF. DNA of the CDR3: TGTGGCAGCGTCGGGGGAGCCTTATATAGCAATCAGCCCCAGCATTTT.

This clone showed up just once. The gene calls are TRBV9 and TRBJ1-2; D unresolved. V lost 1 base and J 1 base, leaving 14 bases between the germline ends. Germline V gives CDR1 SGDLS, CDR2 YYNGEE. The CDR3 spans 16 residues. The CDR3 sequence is CASSVNRAGFNYGYTF. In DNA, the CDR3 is TGTGCCAGCAGCGTAAACCGGGCGGGGTTTAACTATGGCTACACCTTC.

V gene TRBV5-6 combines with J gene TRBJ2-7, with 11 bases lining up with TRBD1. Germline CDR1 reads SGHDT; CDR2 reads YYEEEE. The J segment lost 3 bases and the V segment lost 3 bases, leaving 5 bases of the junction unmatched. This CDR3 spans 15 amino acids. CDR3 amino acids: CASSWGTGGIYEQYF. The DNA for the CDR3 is TGTGCCAGCAGCTGGGGGACAGGGGGGATCTACGAGCAGTACTTC.

The CDR3 loop is CATSRDRFGTNYGYTF. The CDR3, as DNA: TGTGCCACCAGCAGAGATCGATTCGGCACGAACTATGGCTACACCTTC. The rearrangement links TRBV15 to TRBJ1-2; D uncertain. The CDR3 is 16 amino acids. Germline V lookup: CDR1 LNHNV, CDR2 YYDKDF (reference sequence). V lost 0 bases and J 2 bases, leaving 13 bases between the germline ends. The full variable domain, in which reference TRBV15 and TRBJ1-2 provide the parts outside the CDR3, is DAMVIQNPRYQVTQFGKPVTLSCSQTLNHNVMYWYQQKSSQAPKLLFHYYDKDFNNEADTPDNFQSRRPNTSFCFLDIRSPGLGDTAMYLCATSRDRFGTNYGYTFGSGTRLTVV.

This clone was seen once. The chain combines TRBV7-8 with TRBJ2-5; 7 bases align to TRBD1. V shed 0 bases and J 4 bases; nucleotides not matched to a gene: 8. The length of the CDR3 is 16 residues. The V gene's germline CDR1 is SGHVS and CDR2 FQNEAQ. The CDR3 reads CASSLAGQVGRETQYF. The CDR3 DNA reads TGTGCCAGCAGCTTAGCTGGACAGGTAGGGCGAGAGACCCAGTACTTC.

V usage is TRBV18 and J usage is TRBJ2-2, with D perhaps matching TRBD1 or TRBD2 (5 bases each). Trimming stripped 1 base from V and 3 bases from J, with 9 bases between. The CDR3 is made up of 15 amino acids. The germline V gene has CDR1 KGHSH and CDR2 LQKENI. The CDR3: CASSPRGSYTGELFF. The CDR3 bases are TGTGCCAGCTCACCACGGGGGTCCTACACCGGGGAGCTGTTTTTT.

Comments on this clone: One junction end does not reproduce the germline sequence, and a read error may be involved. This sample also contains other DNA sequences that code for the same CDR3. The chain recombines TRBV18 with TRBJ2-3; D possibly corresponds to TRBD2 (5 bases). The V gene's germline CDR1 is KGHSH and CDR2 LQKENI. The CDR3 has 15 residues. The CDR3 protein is CASSPREGLTDTQYF. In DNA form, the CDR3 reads TGTGCCAGCTCCCCACGGGAAGGGTTGACAGATACGCAGTATTTT.

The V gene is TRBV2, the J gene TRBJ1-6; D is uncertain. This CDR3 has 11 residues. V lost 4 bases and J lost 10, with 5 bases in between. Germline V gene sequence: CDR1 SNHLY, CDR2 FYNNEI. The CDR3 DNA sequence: TGTGCCAGCAGTGTAAGGTCACCCCTCCACTTT. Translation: CASSVRSPLHF.

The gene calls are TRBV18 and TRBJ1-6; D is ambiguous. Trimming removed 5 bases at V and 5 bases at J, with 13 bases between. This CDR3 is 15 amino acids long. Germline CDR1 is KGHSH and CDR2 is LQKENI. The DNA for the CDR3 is TGTGCCAGCTCAACGGGAGTGCCGAATAATTCACCCCTCCACTTT. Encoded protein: CASSTGVPNNSPLHF.

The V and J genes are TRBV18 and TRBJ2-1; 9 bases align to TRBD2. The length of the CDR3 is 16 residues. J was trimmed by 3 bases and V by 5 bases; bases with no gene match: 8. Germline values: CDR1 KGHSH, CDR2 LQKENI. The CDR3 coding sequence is TGTGCCAGCTCAGCAGTAGCGGGAGTGGGCTACAATGAGCAGTTCTTC. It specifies CASSAVAGVGYNEQFF.

The CDR3 protein is CASSAQGPNEKLFF. CDR3 DNA sequence: TGTGCCAGCAGTGCTCAGGGACCCAATGAAAAACTGTTTTTT. The chain combines TRBV2 with TRBJ1-4, with a weak D call TRBD1 (5 bases). Germline V gene sequence: CDR1 SNHLY, CDR2 FYNNEI. Trimming stripped 4 bases from V and 5 bases from J, with 11 bases between. The CDR3 has 14 residues.

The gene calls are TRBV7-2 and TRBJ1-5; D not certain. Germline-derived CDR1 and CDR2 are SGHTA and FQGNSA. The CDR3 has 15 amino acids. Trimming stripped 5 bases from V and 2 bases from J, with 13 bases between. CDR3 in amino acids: CASSPDFSGNQPQHF. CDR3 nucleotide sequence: TGTGCCAGCAGCCCAGACTTTTCCGGCAATCAGCCCCAGCATTTT.